These T cell receptor beta chains were read from a single sample in a study of cytomegalovirus exposure and HLA in healthy donors. Profiled with immunoSEQ multiplex PCR; TCRdb holds only in-frame clones, not every one. Among around 87,000 clones, 81% were seen once, and the ten largest hold about 1.2%. Sequenced input: PBMCs. The source is a girl aged 2-10 years in good health and CMV-seropositive. Each CDR3 is given with its conserved first and last residue. Each record gives: J gene, V gene, D gene, clone size, CDR3 DNA, CDR3 protein. A D gene is named only where the DNA matches it firmly. Clone size is not always given. Where it is, it says once, few, many or a class for expanded clones.

J: TRBJ2-7; V: TRBV19; D: TRBD2; size: .; DNA: TGTGCCAGTAGTATAAAAAGCGGGAGGGCCGACGAGCAGTACTTC; CDR3: CASSIKSGRADEQYF
J: TRBJ2-7; V: TRBV9; D: TRBD1; size: .; DNA: TGTGCCAGCAGCAGGACAGGGGGCGAATACGAGCAGTACTTC; CDR3: CASSRTGGEYEQYF
J: TRBJ2-1; V: TRBV27; D: TRBD2; size: .; DNA: TGTGCCAGCAGTTTATCAGGAGGGCCGGGGGGTGAGCAGTTCTTC; CDR3: CASSLSGGPGGEQFF
J: TRBJ1-2; V: TRBV18; D: .; size: .; DNA: TGTGCCAGCTCACCAGCCGAGAACTATGGCTACACCTTC; CDR3: CASSPAENYGYTF
J: TRBJ2-3; V: TRBV5-1; D: .; size: .; DNA: TGCGCCAGCCGACCAACAGGGAGCACAGATACGCAGTATTTT; CDR3: CASRPTGSTDTQYF
J: TRBJ2-7; V: TRBV15; D: TRBD2; size: once; DNA: TGTGCCACCAGCAGAGATACTTTGGGACTAGACTACGAGCAGTACTTC; CDR3: CATSRDTLGLDYEQYF
J: TRBJ2-1; V: TRBV7-2; D: TRBD2; size: .; DNA: TGTGCCAGCAGCTCAAACTTCGGGACTAGCCTGTTCAATGAGCAGTTCTTC; CDR3: CASSSNFGTSLFNEQFF
J: TRBJ2-7; V: TRBV21-1; D: .; size: .; DNA: TGTGCCAGCAGCGGCCGGGACAGAACCTTAAACTCCTACGAGCAGTACTTC; CDR3: CASSGRDRTLNSYEQYF
J: TRBJ2-3; V: TRBV15; D: TRBD2; size: .; DNA: TGTGCCACCAGCATTGTAGCGGGAGCCCCAGATACGCAGTATTTT; CDR3: CATSIVAGAPDTQYF
J: TRBJ2-7; V: TRBV7-6; D: TRBD2; size: .; DNA: TGTGCCAGCAGCACCCGACTAGCTATGGGTTACGAGCAGTACTTC; CDR3: CASSTRLAMGYEQYF
J: TRBJ2-7; V: TRBV6-5; D: TRBD1; size: .; DNA: TGTGCCAGCAGTCCCTGGACAGGGGGCGCCGAGCAGTACTTC; CDR3: CASSPWTGGAEQYF
J: TRBJ2-7; V: TRBV7-2; D: .; size: .; DNA: TGTGCCAGCAGCTCGGACACAGACTACGAGCAGTACTTC; CDR3: CASSSDTDYEQYF
J: TRBJ1-2; V: TRBV28; D: TRBD1; size: .; DNA: TGTGCCAGCAGCTGGACAGGGGGCAGCTACACCTTC; CDR3: CASSWTGGSYTF
J: TRBJ1-3; V: TRBV9; D: .; size: .; DNA: TGTGCCAGCAGCGTATATACCGCAGGGACTGGAAACACCATATATTTT; CDR3: CASSVYTAGTGNTIYF
J: TRBJ1-2; V: TRBV28; D: .; size: .; DNA: TGTGCCAGCAGTTTATTAGGTGGCAGCAGGGGCTACACCTTC; CDR3: CASSLLGGSRGYTF
J: TRBJ2-7; V: TRBV6-5; D: TRBD2; size: .; DNA: TGTGCCAGCAGTTACTCAGTAGCGGGAGCCTACGAGCAGTACTTC; CDR3: CASSYSVAGAYEQYF
J: TRBJ2-7; V: TRBV20-1; D: .; size: .; DNA: TGCAGTGCTAGAGATCGGCAGGGGCTGTACTTC; CDR3: CSARDRQGLYF
J: TRBJ1-1; V: TRBV6-1; D: .; size: .; DNA: TGTGCCAGCAATTGGGGCCCGAACACTGAAGCTTTCTTT; CDR3: CASNWGPNTEAFF
J: TRBJ1-5; V: TRBV7-2; D: .; size: once; DNA: TGTGCCAGCAGCCCCCGTACTAATCAGCCCCAGCATTTT; CDR3: CASSPRTNQPQHF
J: TRBJ1-5; V: TRBV28; D: TRBD1; size: .; DNA: TGTGCCAGCAGTTTATTCCCATCAGGTTTGTTTTCTATAACAAAACAGGGGGTCGTTCAGCCCCAGCATTTT; CDR3: CASSLFPSGLFSITKQGVVQPQHF
J: TRBJ1-2; V: TRBV6-1; D: TRBD1; size: few; DNA: TGTGCCAGCAGCTTGGGACAGGGCGAGGGCTACACCTTC; CDR3: CASSLGQGEGYTF
J: TRBJ2-7; V: TRBV19; D: TRBD2; size: .; DNA: TGTGCCAGTAGTATAAGAACCGGGACTAGCGGCTCCGTGGGGTACGAGCAGTACTTC; CDR3: CASSIRTGTSGSVGYEQYF
J: TRBJ1-5; V: TRBV7-9; D: .; size: .; DNA: TGTGCCAGCAGCTTAGAGTCGGCAGGGAATCAGCCCCAGCATTTT; CDR3: CASSLESAGNQPQHF
J: TRBJ2-1; V: TRBV7-8; D: TRBD2; size: .; DNA: TGTGCCAGCAGCCCCCCCGCGGGAGGGTACAATGAGCAGTTCTTC; CDR3: CASSPPAGGYNEQFF
J: TRBJ1-2; V: TRBV4-1; D: .; size: .; DNA: TGCGCCAGCAGCCAAGGATGGGGAACAGGTGGGCCTAGTGGCTACACCTTC; CDR3: CASSQGWGTGGPSGYTF
J: TRBJ1-1; V: TRBV6-1; D: .; size: .; DNA: TGTGCCAGCAGTGAACACCCGGGGACTGAAGCTTTCTTT; CDR3: CASSEHPGTEAFF
J: TRBJ1-1; V: TRBV6-1; D: .; size: .; DNA: TGTGCCAGCATTGGCGGGGCGAACACTGAAGCTTTCTTT; CDR3: CASIGGANTEAFF
J: TRBJ1-5; V: TRBV28; D: .; size: .; DNA: TGTGCCAGCAGTCCGCGGGAGGTGGAGTGGGATCAGCCCCAGCATTTT; CDR3: CASSPREVEWDQPQHF
J: TRBJ1-4; V: TRBV15; D: TRBD1; size: few; DNA: TGTGCCACCAGCGGACCCCGACAGGGCCCCCTTATCCTAGTTAATGAAAAACTGTTTTTT; CDR3: CATSGPRQGPLILVNEKLFF
J: TRBJ2-5; V: TRBV27; D: TRBD1; size: .; DNA: TGTGCCAGCAGTTTATTACGGACAGGTTCGCAAGAGACCCAGTACTTC; CDR3: CASSLLRTGSQETQYF
J: TRBJ1-3; V: TRBV7-2; D: .; size: .; DNA: TGTGCCAGCAGGCCCGCGGGGGGCTCTGGAAACACCATATATTTT; CDR3: CASRPAGGSGNTIYF
J: TRBJ2-6; V: TRBV10-3; D: .; size: .; DNA: TGTGCCATCAGTGAGTCGCCGCGGCAGACCCTAGGGGCCAACGTCCTGACTTTC; CDR3: CAISESPRQTLGANVLTF
J: TRBJ2-7; V: TRBV7-3; D: .; size: .; DNA: TGTGCCAGCAGCTTAACAACTCGACTTCCCCACCTTTACGAGCAGTACTTC; CDR3: CASSLTTRLPHLYEQYF
J: TRBJ1-4; V: TRBV7-8; D: .; size: .; DNA: TGTGCCAGCAGCTTAGGAGGGTACGGGGTTAATGAAAAACTGTTTTTT; CDR3: CASSLGGYGVNEKLFF
J: TRBJ1-4; V: TRBV10-3; D: TRBD1; size: once; DNA: TGTGCCATCAGGCGACAGGGCGGCGGTGAAAAACTGTTTTTT; CDR3: CAIRRQGGGEKLFF
J: TRBJ1-5; V: TRBV28; D: .; size: .; DNA: TGTGCCAGCAGTTTACCCGGACGGGACAATCAGCCCCAGCATTTT; CDR3: CASSLPGRDNQPQHF
J: TRBJ2-7; V: TRBV6-6; D: .; size: .; DNA: TGTGCCAGCAGCGATGACAGGTCCTACGAGCAGTACTTC; CDR3: CASSDDRSYEQYF
J: TRBJ2-4; V: TRBV29-1; D: .; size: .; DNA: TGCAGCGTTCTCACTAGCCTCAAAAACATTCAGTACTTC; CDR3: CSVLTSLKNIQYF
J: TRBJ1-5; V: TRBV19; D: TRBD1; size: .; DNA: TGTGCCAGTAGTAGGGTGGGGACAGGGAACAATCAGCCCCAGCATTTT; CDR3: CASSRVGTGNNQPQHF
J: TRBJ2-3; V: TRBV9; D: TRBD2; size: .; DNA: TGTGCCAGCAGCAACCCGGGACTAGGTATTTCGGATACGCAGTATTTT; CDR3: CASSNPGLGISDTQYF
J: TRBJ2-7; V: TRBV20-1; D: .; size: few; DNA: TGCAGTGCTCGACAGGCCTACGAGCAGTACTTC; CDR3: CSARQAYEQYF
J: TRBJ2-2; V: TRBV9; D: TRBD1; size: .; DNA: TGTGCCAGCAGCGGACGTCAGGGGGAGAACACCGGGGAGCTGTTTTTT; CDR3: CASSGRQGENTGELFF
J: TRBJ2-4; V: TRBV4-1; D: .; size: .; DNA: TGCGCCAGCAGCCAAGGTACAGGGAGAGCCAAAAACATTCAGTACTTC; CDR3: CASSQGTGRAKNIQYF
J: TRBJ1-1; V: TRBV5-4; D: .; size: .; DNA: TGTGCCAGCAGCTCACGTGGGCAGGGCCGGAACACTGAAGCTTTCTTT; CDR3: CASSSRGQGRNTEAFF
J: TRBJ1-4; V: TRBV30; D: TRBD1; size: .; DNA: TGTGCCTGGAGCCCCGGACAGGGGTCGAAAAAACTGTTTTTT; CDR3: CAWSPGQGSKKLFF
J: TRBJ2-3; V: TRBV6-5; D: .; size: few; DNA: TGTGCCAGCATCAGGGCAGATACGCAGTATTTT; CDR3: CASIRADTQYF